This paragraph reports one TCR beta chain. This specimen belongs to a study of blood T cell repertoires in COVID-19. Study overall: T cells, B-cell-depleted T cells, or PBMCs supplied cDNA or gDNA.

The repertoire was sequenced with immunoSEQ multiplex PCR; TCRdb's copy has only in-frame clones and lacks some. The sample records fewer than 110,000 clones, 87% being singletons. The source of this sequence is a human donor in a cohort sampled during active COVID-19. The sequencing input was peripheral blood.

The CDR3 here is CASSNFRTGGDNQPQHF. DNA for the CDR3: TGTGCCAGTAGTAATTTTAGAACAGGGGGGGACAATCAGCCCCAGCATTTT. The rearrangement joins TRBV19 to TRBJ1-5, with 8 nucleotides matching TRBD1. This CDR3 has 17 amino acids. Unmatched junction bases numbered 11, after V lost 4 bases and J lost 3 bases. Germline-derived CDR1 and CDR2 are LNHDA and SQIVND (reference sequence).